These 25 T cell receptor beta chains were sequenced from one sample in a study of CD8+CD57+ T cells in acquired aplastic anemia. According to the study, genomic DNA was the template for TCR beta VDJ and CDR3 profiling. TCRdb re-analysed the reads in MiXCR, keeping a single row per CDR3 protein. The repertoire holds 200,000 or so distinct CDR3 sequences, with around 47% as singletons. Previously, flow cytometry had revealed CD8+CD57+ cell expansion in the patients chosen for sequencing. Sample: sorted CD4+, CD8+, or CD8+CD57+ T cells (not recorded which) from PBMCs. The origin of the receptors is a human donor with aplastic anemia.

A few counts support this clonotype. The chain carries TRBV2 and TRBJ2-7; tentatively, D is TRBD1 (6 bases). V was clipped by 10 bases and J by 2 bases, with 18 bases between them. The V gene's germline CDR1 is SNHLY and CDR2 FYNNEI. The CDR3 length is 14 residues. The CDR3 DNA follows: TGTGCCATCAGACAGAGGGACACCCCCTACGAGCAGTACTTC. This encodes CAIRQRDTPYEQYF. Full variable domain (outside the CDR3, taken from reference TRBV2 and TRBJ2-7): EPEVTQTPSHQVTQMGQEVILRCVPISNHLYFYWYRQILGQKVEFLVSFYNNEISEKSEIFDDQFSVERPDGSNFTLKIRSTKLEDSAMYFCAIRQRDTPYEQYFGPGTRLTVT.

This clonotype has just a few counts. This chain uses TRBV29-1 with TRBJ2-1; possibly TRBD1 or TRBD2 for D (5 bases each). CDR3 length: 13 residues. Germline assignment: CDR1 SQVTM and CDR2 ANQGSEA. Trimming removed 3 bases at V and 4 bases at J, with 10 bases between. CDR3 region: CSVDGDGYNEQFF. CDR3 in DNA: TGCAGCGTTGACGGGGACGGTTACAATGAGCAGTTCTTC.

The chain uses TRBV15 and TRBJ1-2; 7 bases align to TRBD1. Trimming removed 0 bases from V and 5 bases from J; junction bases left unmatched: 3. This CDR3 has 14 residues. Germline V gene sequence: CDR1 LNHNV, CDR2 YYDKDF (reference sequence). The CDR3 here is CATSRDRGRYGYTF. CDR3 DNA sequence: TGTGCCACCAGCAGAGACAGGGGGAGATATGGCTACACCTTC.

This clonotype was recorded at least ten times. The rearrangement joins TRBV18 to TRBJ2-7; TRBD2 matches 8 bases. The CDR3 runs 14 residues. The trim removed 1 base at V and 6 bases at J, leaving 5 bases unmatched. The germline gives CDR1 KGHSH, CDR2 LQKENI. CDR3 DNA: TGTGCCAGCTCACCACGTGGACTAGCAGGCGAGCAGTACTTC. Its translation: CASSPRGLAGEQYF.

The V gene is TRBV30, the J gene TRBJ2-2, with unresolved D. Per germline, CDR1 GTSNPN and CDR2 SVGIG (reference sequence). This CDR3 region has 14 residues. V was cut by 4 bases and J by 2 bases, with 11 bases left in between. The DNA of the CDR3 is TGTGCCTGGATTTTGGGCAGTAACACCGGGGAGCTGTTTTTT. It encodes CAWILGSNTGELFF.

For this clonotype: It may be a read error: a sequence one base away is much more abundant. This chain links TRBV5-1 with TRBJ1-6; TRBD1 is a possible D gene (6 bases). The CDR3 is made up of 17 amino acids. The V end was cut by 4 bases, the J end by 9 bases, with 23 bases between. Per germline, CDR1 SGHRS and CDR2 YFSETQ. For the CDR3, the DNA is TGCGCCAGCAGCCAACCCCCTTATGGAAGGGGGAGTTCACCCCTCCACTTT. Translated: CASSQPPYGRGSSPLHF.

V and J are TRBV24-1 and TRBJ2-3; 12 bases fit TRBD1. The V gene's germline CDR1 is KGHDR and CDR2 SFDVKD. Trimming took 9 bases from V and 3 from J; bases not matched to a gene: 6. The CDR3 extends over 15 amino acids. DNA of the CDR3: TGTGCCACCCGACCGGGACAGGGGGCTACAGATACGCAGTATTTT. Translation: CATRPGQGATDTQYF.

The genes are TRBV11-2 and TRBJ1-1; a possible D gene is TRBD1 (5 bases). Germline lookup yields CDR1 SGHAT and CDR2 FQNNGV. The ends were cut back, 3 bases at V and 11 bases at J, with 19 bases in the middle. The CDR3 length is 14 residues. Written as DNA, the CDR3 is TGTGCCAGCAGCTTTATCGGTCGGTCGGGGGTGGCTTTCTTT. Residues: CASSFIGRSGVAFF.

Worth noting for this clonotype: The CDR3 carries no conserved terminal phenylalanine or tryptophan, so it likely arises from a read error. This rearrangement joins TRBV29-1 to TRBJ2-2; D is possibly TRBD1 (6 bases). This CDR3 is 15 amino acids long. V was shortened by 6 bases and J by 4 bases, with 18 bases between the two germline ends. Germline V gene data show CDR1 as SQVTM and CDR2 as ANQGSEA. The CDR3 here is CSVQPGQASTGELFL. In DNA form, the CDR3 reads TGCAGCGTGCAACCGGGACAAGCAAGCACCGGGGAGCTGTTTCTT.

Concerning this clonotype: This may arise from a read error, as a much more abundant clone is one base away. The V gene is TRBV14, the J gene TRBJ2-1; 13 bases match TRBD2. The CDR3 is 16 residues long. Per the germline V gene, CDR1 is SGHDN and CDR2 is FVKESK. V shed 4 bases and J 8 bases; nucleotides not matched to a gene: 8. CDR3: CASSRWTSGSKDEQFF. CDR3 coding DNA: TGTGCCAGCAGCCGATGGACTAGCGGGAGTAAAGATGAGCAGTTCTTC.

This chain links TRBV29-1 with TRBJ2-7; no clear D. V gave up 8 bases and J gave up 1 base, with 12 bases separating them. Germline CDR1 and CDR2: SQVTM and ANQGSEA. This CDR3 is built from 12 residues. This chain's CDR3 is CSLDPGSYEQYF. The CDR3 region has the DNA TGCAGCTTGGACCCCGGGTCCTACGAGCAGTACTTC.

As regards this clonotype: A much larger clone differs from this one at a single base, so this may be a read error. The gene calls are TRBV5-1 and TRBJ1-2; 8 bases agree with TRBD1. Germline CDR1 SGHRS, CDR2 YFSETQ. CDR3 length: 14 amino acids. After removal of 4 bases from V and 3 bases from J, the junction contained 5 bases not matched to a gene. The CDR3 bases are TGCGCCAGCAGCACGGGACAGGTGGACTATGGCTACACCTTC. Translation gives CASSTGQVDYGYTF.

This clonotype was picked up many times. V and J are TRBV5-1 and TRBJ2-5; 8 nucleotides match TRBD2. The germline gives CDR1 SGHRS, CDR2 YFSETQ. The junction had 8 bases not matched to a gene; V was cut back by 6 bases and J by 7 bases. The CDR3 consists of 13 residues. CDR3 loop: CASKTGGPGTQYF. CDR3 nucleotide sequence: TGCGCCAGCAAGACGGGAGGGCCGGGGACCCAGTACTTC. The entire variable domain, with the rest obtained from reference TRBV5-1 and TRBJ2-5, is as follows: KAGVTQTPRYLIKTRGQQVTLSCSPISGHRSVSWYQQTPGQGLQFLFEYFSETQRNKGNFPGRFSGRQFSNSRSEMNVSTLELGDSALYLCASKTGGPGTQYFGPGTRLLVL.

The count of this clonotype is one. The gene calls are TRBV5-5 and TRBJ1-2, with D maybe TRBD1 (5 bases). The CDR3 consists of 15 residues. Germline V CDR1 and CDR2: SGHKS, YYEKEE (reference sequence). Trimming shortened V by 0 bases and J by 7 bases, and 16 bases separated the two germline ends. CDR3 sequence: CASSLERGETAGYTF. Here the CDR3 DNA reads TGTGCCAGCAGCTTGGAGAGGGGCGAGACGGCTGGCTACACCTTC.

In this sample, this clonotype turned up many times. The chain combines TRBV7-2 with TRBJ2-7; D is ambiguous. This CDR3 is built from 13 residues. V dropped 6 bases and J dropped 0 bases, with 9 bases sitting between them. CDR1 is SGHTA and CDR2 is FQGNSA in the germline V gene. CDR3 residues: CASSIVPSYEQYF. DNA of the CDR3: TGTGCCAGCAGTATAGTACCCTCCTACGAGCAGTACTTC.

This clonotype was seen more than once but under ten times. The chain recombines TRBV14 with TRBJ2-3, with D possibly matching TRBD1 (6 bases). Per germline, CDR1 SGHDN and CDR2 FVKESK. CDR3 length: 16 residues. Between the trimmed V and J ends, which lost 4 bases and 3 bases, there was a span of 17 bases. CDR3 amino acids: CASSPPRGRGTDTQYF. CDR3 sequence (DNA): TGTGCCAGCAGCCCGCCCCGGGGCAGGGGAACAGATACGCAGTATTTT.

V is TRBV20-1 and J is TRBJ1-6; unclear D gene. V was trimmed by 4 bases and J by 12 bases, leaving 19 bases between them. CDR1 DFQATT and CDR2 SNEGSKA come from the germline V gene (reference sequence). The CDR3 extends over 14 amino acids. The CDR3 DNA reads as TGCAGTGCTAACCGGGCCCAGATAGAGATACCCCTCCACTTT. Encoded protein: CSANRAQIEIPLHF.

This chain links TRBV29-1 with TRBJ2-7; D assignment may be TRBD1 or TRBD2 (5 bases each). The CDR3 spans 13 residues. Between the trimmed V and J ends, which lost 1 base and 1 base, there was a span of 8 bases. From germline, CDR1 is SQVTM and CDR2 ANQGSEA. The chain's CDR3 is CSVEGDGSYEQYF. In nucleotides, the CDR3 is TGCAGCGTTGAAGGGGACGGTTCCTACGAGCAGTACTTC.

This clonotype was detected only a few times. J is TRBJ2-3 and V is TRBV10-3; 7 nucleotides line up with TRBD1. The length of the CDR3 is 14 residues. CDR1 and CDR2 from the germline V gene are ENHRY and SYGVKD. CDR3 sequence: CACQRGLATDTQYF. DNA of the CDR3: TGTGCTTGCCAGAGGGGGCTAGCCACAGATACGCAGTATTTT.

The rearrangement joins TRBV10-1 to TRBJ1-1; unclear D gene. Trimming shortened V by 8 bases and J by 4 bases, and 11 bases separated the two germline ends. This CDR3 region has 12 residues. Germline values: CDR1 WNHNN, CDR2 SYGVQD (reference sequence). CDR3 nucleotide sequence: TGCGCCAGCGGGCAATGCAGCACTGAAGCTTTCTTT. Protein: CASGQCSTEAFF.

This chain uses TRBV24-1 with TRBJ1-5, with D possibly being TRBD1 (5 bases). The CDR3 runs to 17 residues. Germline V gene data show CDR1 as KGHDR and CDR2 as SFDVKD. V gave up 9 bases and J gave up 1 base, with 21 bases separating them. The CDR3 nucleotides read TGTGCCACCCCCGGGTTGGTGGAGGGGACGAGCAATCAGCCCCAGCATTTT. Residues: CATPGLVEGTSNQPQHF.

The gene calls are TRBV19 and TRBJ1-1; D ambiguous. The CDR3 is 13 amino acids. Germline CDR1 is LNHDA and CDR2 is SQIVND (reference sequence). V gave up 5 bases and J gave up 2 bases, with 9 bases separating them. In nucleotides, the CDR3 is TGTGCCAGTAGTGAACTAGGAAACACTGAAGCTTTCTTT. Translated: CASSELGNTEAFF. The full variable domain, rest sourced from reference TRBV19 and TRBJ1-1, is DGGITQSPKYLFRKEGQNVTLSCEQNLNHDAMYWYRQDPGQGLRLIYYSQIVNDFQKGDIAEGYSVSREKKESFPLTVTSAQKNPTAFYLCASSELGNTEAFFGQGTRLTVV.

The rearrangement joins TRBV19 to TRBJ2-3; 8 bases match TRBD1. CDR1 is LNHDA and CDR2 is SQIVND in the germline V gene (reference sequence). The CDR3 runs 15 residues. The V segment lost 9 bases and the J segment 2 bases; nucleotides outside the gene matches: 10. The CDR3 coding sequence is TGTGCCAGCTCGAACGACAGGGGAGCCACAGATACGCAGTATTTT. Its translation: CASSNDRGATDTQYF.

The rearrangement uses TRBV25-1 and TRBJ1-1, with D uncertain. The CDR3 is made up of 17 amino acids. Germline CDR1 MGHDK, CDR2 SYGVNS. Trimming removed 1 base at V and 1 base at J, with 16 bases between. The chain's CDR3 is CASSESRGKEANTEAFF. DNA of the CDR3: TGTGCCAGCAGTGAATCCCGCGGTAAGGAGGCGAACACTGAAGCTTTCTTT. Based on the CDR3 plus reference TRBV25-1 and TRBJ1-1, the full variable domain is EADIYQTPRYLVIGTGKKITLECSQTMGHDKMYWYQQDPGMELHLIHYSYGVNSTEKGDLSSESTVSRIRTEHFPLTLESARPSHTSQYLCASSESRGKEANTEAFFGQGTRLTVV.

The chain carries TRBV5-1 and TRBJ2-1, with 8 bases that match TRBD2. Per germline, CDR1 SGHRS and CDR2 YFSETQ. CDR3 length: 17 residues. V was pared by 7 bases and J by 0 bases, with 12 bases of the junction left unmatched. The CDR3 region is CASAENIAGSSYNEQFF. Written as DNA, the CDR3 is TGCGCCAGCGCCGAGAATATAGCGGGAAGCTCCTACAATGAGCAGTTCTTC.